This T cell receptor (beta chain) was captured by sequencing in a study of CD8+CD57+ T cells in acquired aplastic anemia. The CDR3 sequence runs 9 residues, both termini included. The germline V gene encodes CDR1 SGHTA and CDR2 FQGTGA. The authors sequenced patients whose flow cytometry had shown CD8+CD57+ cell expansion. Genomic DNA, the template, was used for profiling of the TCR beta VDJ and CDR3. TCRdb recomputed calls from the reads with MiXCR, one row per CDR3 protein. The sample includes around 250,000 distinct CDR3 sequences, 82% of them seen just once. This clonotype was found a few times. Lacking the conserved final phenylalanine or tryptophan, this CDR3 likely reflects a read error. No DNA is shown, since the ends of the CDR3 on it are uncertain; the CDR3 is the one TCRdb lists.

This chain joins TRBV7-3 and TRBJ2-7; TRBD1 is the table's D call, not checked against the DNA. The specimen was sorted CD4+, CD8+, or CD8+CD57+ T cells (not recorded which) from PBMCs. The clonotype was recovered from a human donor with aplastic anemia. The CDR3 region is CASSRQANA.